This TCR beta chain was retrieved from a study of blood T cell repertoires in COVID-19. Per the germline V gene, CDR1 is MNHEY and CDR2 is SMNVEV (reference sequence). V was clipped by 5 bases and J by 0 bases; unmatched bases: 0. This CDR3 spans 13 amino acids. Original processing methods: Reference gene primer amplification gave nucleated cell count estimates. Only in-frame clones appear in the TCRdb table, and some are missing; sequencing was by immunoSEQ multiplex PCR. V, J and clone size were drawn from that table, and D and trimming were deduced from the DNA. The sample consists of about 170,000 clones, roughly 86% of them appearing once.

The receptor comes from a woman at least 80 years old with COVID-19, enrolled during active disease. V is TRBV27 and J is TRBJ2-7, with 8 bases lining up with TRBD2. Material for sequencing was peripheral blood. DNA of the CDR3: TGTGCCAGCAGTACTAGCGGCTCCTACGAGCAGTACTTC. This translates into CASSTSGSYEQYF.